This TCR beta chain was retrieved from a study of blood T cells in healthy people across ages. The ends were cut back, 0 bases at V and 0 bases at J, with 9 bases in the middle. The germline V gene has CDR1 SGHRS and CDR2 YFSETQ. CDR3 length: 15 residues. Study results and caveats: There was no known CMV status for donors, so expanded clonotype changes were possibly confounded.

A word on this clonotype: Its specificity is unknown.

Primers used in a second PCR of roughly 6 to 11 cycles were a sample-barcoded 5' primer and a J-beta primer mix. In TCRdb, the 5' RACE reads were re-called with MiXCR into one record per CDR3 protein. The table has over a million distinct CDR3 sequences, approximately 42% seen once. The sample comprised blood. This receptor was obtained from a woman between 18 and 29 years old in good health. The V call is TRBV5-1, the J call TRBJ1-1; D is ambiguous. CDR3 DNA sequence: TGCGCCAGCAGCTTGGCGGCAACCTTGAACACTGAAGCTTTCTTT. Protein: CASSLAATLNTEAFF. Full variable domain (remainder filled in from reference TRBV5-1 and TRBJ1-1): KAGVTQTPRYLIKTRGQQVTLSCSPISGHRSVSWYQQTPGQGLQFLFEYFSETQRNKGNFPGRFSGRQFSNSRSEMNVSTLELGDSALYLCASSLAATLNTEAFFGQGTRLTVV.